This T cell receptor (beta chain) was captured by sequencing in a study of patients and donors after allogeneic stem cell transplantation. TCRdb reprocessed the RT-PCR reads via MiXCR and lists one record per CDR3 protein. The sample contains more than 25,000 distinct CDR3 sequences, approximately 8.8% of which appear only once. Trimming removed 1 base from V and 7 bases from J; junction bases left unmatched: 10. The CDR3 length is 16 residues. Germline loops: CDR1 DFQATT, CDR2 SNEGSKA (reference sequence). The origin of this receptor is a human donor who was either an allogeneic HSCT recipient or a stem cell or donor lymphocyte infusion donor (not recorded which). It is not recorded whose cells these are; they may come from a transplant donor. The gene calls are TRBV20-1 and TRBJ1-4, with 9 bases matching TRBD1. Sequenced input: blood, either unsorted or a sorted T cell fraction (not recorded which). The CDR3 loop reads CSARGHSGTGLEKLFF. The DNA of the CDR3 is TGCAGTGCTAGAGGCCACTCCGGGACAGGGCTTGAAAAACTGTTTTTT.